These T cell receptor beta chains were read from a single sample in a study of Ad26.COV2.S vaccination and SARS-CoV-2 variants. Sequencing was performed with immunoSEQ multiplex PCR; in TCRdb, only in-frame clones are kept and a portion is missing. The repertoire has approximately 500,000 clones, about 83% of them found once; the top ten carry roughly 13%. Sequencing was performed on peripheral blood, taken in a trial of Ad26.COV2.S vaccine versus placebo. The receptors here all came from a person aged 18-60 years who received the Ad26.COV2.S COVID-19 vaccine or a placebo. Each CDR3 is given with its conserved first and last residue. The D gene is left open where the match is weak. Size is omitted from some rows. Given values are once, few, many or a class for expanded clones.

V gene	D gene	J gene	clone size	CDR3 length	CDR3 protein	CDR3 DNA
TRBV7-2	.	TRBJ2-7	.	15	CASSLSFVSSYEQYF	TGTGCCAGCAGCTTATCGTTCGTTAGCTCCTACGAGCAGTACTTC
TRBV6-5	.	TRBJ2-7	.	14	CASSYGQGSYEQYF	TGTGCCAGCAGTTACGGCCAAGGGTCCTACGAGCAGTACTTC
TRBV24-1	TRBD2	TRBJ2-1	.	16	CATSDRLAGGYNEQFF	TGTGCCACCAGTGACCGACTAGCGGGAGGTTACAATGAGCAGTTCTTC
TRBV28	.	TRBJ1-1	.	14	CASSLGQKNTEAFF	TGTGCCAGCAGTTTAGGACAGAAAAACACTGAAGCTTTCTTT
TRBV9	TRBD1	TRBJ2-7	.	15	CASSVGQGELYEQYF	TGTGCCAGCAGCGTAGGACAGGGTGAGCTCTACGAGCAGTACTTC
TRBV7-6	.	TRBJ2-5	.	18	CASSLDPWGASNQETQYF	TGTGCCAGCAGCTTAGACCCGTGGGGGGCGAGTAACCAAGAGACCCAGTACTTC
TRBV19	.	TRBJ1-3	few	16	CASRVAGGAPGNTIYF	TGTGCCAGTAGGGTCGCTGGGGGCGCACCAGGAAACACCATATATTTT
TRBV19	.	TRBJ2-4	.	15	CASSEGTDGLGIQYF	TGTGCCAGTAGTGAGGGAACAGACGGGTTAGGCATTCAGTACTTC
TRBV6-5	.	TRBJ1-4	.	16	CASSYPPGQRSEKLFF	TGTGCCAGCAGTTACCCTCCAGGTCAGAGGAGTGAAAAACTGTTTTTT
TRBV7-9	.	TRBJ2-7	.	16	CASSLWKPRGSYEQYF	TGTGCCAGCAGCTTATGGAAACCGCGCGGCTCCTACGAGCAGTACTTC
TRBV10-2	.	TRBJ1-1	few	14	CASTSRGGNTEAFF	TGCGCAAGCACCAGCCGGGGGGGGAACACTGAAGCTTTCTTT
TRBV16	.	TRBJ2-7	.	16	CASRLSQVANSYEQYF	TGTGCCAGCAGATTAAGCCAAGTAGCTAACTCCTACGAGCAGTACTTC